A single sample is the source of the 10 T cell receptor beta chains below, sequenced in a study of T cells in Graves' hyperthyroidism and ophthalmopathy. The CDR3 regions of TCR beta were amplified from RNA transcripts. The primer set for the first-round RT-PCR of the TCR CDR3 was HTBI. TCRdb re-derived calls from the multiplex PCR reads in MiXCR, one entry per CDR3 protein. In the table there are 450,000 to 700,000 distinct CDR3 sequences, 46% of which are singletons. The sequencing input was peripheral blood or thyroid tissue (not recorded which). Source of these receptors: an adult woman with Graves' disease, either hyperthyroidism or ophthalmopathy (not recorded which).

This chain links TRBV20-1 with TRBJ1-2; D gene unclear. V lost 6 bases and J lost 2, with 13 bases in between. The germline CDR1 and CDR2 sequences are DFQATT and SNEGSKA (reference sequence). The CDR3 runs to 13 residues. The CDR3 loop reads CSAPRTVNYGYTF. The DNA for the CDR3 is TGCAGTGCACCACGGACGGTGAACTATGGCTACACCTTC.

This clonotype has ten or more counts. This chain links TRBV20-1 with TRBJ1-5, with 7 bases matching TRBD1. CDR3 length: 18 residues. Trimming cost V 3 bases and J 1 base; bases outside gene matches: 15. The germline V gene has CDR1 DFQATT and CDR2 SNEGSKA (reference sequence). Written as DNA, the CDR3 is TGCAGTGCTAGCCGTCACGACAGGGTGAGTTACAGCAATCAGCCCCAGCATTTT. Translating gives CSASRHDRVSYSNQPQHF.

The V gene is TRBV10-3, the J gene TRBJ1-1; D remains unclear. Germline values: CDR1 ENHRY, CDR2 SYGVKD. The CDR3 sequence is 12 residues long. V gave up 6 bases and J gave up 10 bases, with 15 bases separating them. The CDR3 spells CAIRGDGLGAFF. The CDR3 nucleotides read TGTGCCATCAGGGGTGATGGACTCGGAGCTTTCTTT.

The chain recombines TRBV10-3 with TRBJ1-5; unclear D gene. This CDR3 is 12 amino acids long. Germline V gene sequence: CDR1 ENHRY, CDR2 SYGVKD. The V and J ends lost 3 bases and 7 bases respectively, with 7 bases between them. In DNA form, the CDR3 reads TGTGCCATCAGTGACTGGGGACAGCCCCAGCATTTT. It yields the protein CAISDWGQPQHF.

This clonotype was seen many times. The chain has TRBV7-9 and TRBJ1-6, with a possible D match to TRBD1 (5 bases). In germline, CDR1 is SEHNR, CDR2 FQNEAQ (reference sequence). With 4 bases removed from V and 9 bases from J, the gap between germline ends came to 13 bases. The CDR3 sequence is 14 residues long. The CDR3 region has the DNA TGTGCCAGCAGCTCACGGGGCTCTTCTTCACCCCTCCACTTT. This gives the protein CASSSRGSSSPLHF. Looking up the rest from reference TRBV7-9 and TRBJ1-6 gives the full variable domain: DTGVSQNPRHKITKRGQNVTFRCDPISEHNRLYWYRQTLGQGPEFLTYFQNEAQLEKSRLLSDRFSAERPKGSFSTLEIQRTEQGDSAMYLCASSSRGSSSPLHFGNGTRLTVT.

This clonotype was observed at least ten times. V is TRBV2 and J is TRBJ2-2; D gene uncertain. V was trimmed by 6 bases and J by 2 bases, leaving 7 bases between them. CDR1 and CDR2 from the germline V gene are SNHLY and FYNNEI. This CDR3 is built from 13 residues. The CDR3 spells CASRVTNTGELFF. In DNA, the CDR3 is TGTGCCAGCAGGGTGACTAACACCGGGGAGCTGTTTTTT. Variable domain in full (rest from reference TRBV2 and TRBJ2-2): EPEVTQTPSHQVTQMGQEVILRCVPISNHLYFYWYRQILGQKVEFLVSFYNNEISEKSEIFDDQFSVERPDGSNFTLKIRSTKLEDSAMYFCASRVTNTGELFFGEGSRLTVL.

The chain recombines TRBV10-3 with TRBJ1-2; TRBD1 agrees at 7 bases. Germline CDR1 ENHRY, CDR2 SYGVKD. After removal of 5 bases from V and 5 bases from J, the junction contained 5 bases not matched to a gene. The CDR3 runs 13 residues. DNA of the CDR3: TGTGCCATCAGTCGGACAGGACCTTATGGCTACACCTTC. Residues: CAISRTGPYGYTF.

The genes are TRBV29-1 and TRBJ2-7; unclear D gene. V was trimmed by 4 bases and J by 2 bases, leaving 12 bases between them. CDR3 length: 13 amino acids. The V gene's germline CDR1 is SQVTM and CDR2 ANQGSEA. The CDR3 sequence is CSVATSSTYEQYF. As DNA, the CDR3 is TGCAGCGTTGCAACGTCCAGTACCTACGAGCAGTACTTC.

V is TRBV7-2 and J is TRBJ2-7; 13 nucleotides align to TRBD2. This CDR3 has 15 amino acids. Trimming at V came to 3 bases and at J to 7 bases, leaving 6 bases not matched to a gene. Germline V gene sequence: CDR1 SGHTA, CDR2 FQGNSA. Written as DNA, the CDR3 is TGTGCCAGCAGCTTGGAACTAGCGGGAGGGGGGGAGCAGTACTTC. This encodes CASSLELAGGGEQYF.

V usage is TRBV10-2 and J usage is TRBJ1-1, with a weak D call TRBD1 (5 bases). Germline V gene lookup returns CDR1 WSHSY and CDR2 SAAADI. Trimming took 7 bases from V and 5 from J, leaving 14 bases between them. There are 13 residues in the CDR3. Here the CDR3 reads CASILLGETEAFF. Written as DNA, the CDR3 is TGCGCCAGCATCCTACTGGGGGAGACTGAAGCTTTCTTT.